Shown below are 27 T cell receptor beta chains from a single sample sequenced in a study of CDR3 diversity in severe acne (dated by TCRdb to between 2018 and 2021). The library was built by means of PCR. Sequencing used an Illumina HiSeq 2000. The public reads were run again by TCRdb, first through fastp at Q25 and then through MiXCR, and only productive beta chains were kept. Merged by CDR3 protein, the rows form single entries marked with the most common genes and DNA. A total of tens of thousands of distinct CDR3 sequences appear in this sample, approximately 51% of them only once. Roughly an eighth of the sample comes from the top ten. Sequencing was done on a sample of blood. These receptors all stem from a male donor in good health, without acne.

For this clonotype: A read error is possible here, since a much larger clone lies one base away. The gene calls are TRBV18 and TRBJ2-3; D gene unclear. The CDR3 has 12 amino acids. The germline V gene has CDR1 KGHSH and CDR2 LQKENI. The CDR3 spells CVSSPSTDTQYF. The CDR3 DNA reads TGTGTCAGCTCACCCAGCACAGATACGCAGTATTTT.

The J gene is TRBJ1-4, the V gene TRBV20-1; TRBD1 matches 11 bases. V shed 1 base and J 7 bases; nucleotides not matched to a gene: 5. This CDR3 has 15 amino acids. In germline, CDR1 is DFQATT, CDR2 SNEGSKA (reference sequence). The DNA of the CDR3 is TGCAGTGCTAGAGGGACAGGGGGCGGGGGTGAAAAACTGTTTTTT. It yields the protein CSARGTGGGGEKLFF.

This clonotype was seen only once. The V gene is TRBV6-5, the J gene TRBJ2-5; weak D call: TRBD2 (5 bases). The germline CDR1 and CDR2 sequences are MNHEY and SVGAGI. V was pared by 5 bases and J by 4 bases, with 14 bases between. CDR3 length: 14 amino acids. The CDR3 bases are TGTGCCAGCAGTGAATCCGGGGTCCGAGAGACCCAGTACTTC. Its protein is CASSESGVRETQYF.

The rearrangement links TRBV6-5 to TRBJ2-7, with TRBD1 matching 9 bases. CDR3 length: 15 residues. Germline-derived CDR1 and CDR2 are MNHEY and SVGAGI. V was clipped by 10 bases and J by 2 bases; unmatched bases: 12. The CDR3 DNA reads as TGTGCCACCCTGGCCGGGACAGGGAAAACCTACGAGCAGTACTTC. Amino acid sequence: CATLAGTGKTYEQYF.

This clonotype was counted many times. The genes are TRBV11-2 and TRBJ2-7; a weak D match, TRBD1 (5 bases). V was shortened by 2 bases and J by 3 bases, with 14 bases between the two germline ends. CDR1 is SGHAT, CDR2 FQNNGV, per germline. This CDR3 region has 15 residues. In DNA form, the CDR3 reads TGTGCCAGCAGCTTAATCTCAGGGCGAGGCTACGAGCAGTACTTC. Residues: CASSLISGRGYEQYF. The complete variable domain, with remaining parts taken from reference TRBV11-2 and TRBJ2-7, reads EAGVAQSPRYKIIEKRQSVAFWCNPISGHATLYWYQQILGQGPKLLIQFQNNGVVDDSQLPKDRFSAERLKGVDSTLKIQPAKLEDSAVYLCASSLISGRGYEQYFGPGTRLTVT.

The chain joins TRBV5-6 to TRBJ2-5, with 12 bases lining up with TRBD2. Germline CDR1 reads SGHDT; CDR2 reads YYEEEE. The length of the CDR3 is 17 residues. Trimming at V came to 3 bases and at J to 5 bases, leaving 11 bases not matched to a gene. DNA of the CDR3: TGTGCCAGCAGCTGGGACCTAGCGGGAGGGTGGAATGAGACCCAGTACTTC. Translating it yields CASSWDLAGGWNETQYF.

The chain carries TRBV28 and TRBJ1-4; D gene unclear. Trimming removed 5 bases at V and 5 bases at J, with 0 bases between. Germline V lookup: CDR1 MDHEN, CDR2 SYDVKM. The CDR3 consists of 10 residues. The CDR3 DNA reads TGTGCCAGCAGTAATGAAAAACTGTTTTTT. Amino acids: CASSNEKLFF.

This clonotype was seen many times. The genes are TRBV30 and TRBJ1-2; D is perhaps TRBD1 (5 bases). Trimming removed 5 bases from V and 4 bases from J, with 20 bases in between. Germline values: CDR1 GTSNPN, CDR2 SVGIG (reference sequence). The CDR3 runs 15 residues. The CDR3 bases are TGTGCCTGGGCCGGGACGGCCGCTTACGCCTATGGCTACACCTTC. It yields the protein CAWAGTAAYAYGYTF.

With regard to this clonotype: At one of its ends the junction is not consistent with the germline gene, which may arise from a read error. The V gene is TRBV7-6, the J gene TRBJ2-3; D is perhaps TRBD2 (6 bases). CDR1 is SGHVS, CDR2 FNYEAQ, per germline. The CDR3 contains 17 residues. DNA for the CDR3: TGTGCCAGCAGCCCGGGGACTGGCGGGATGATGACAGATACGCAGTGTTTT. Protein: CASSPGTGGMMTDTQCF.

CDR3 region: CASSLPSESSYNEQFF. The CDR3 bases are TGTGCCAGCAGCTTGCCTAGCGAAAGCTCCTACAATGAGCAGTTCTTC. The rearrangement uses TRBV5-4 and TRBJ2-1; TRBD2 is a possible D gene (6 bases). Per germline, CDR1 SGHNT and CDR2 YYREEE (reference sequence). This CDR3 has 16 amino acids. V was shortened by 1 base and J by 0 bases, with 11 bases between the two germline ends.

This clonotype was observed once. The conserved closing phenylalanine or tryptophan is absent in this CDR3, likely reflecting a read error. The V call is TRBV30, the J call TRBJ2-6; 8 bases align to TRBD1. The ends lost 4 bases at V and 0 bases at J; junction bases unmatched: 5. The germline V gene encodes CDR1 GTSNPN and CDR2 SVGIG (reference sequence). CDR3 length: 16 amino acids. In DNA form, the CDR3 reads TGTGCCTGGACCCAGGGGGCTAGCTCTGGGGCCAACGTCCTGACTTAC. It codes for CAWTQGASSGANVLTY.

The rearrangement links TRBV28 to TRBJ1-2; a weak D match, TRBD1 (6 bases). The V and J ends lost 2 bases and 4 bases respectively, with 11 bases between them. Germline assignment: CDR1 MDHEN and CDR2 SYDVKM. The CDR3 extends over 14 amino acids. CDR3 coding DNA: TGTGCCAGCAGTTTACGGGACACCCGCTATGGCTACACCTTC. Protein: CASSLRDTRYGYTF.

Ten or more counts support this clonotype. The genes are TRBV12-3 or TRBV12-4 and TRBJ2-7; TRBD1 matches at 9 bases. The CDR3 is 15 amino acids. J was trimmed by 4 bases and V by 4 bases; bases with no gene match: 8. The CDR3 DNA reads as TGTGCCAGCAGTTCCTCCGGGACAGGGAAGTACGAGCAGTACTTC. This gives the protein CASSSSGTGKYEQYF.

The V gene is TRBV25-1, the J gene TRBJ2-7; 8 bases fit TRBD2. V was pared by 4 bases and J by 1 base, with 12 bases of the junction left unmatched. Looked up from germline, CDR1 is MGHDK and CDR2 is SYGVNS. This CDR3 has 17 residues. DNA for the CDR3: TGTGCCAGCAGTGGGCCCGGGGGGGCAGGGGCATCCTACGAGCAGTACTTC. Translation gives CASSGPGGAGASYEQYF.

The sample holds many counts of this clonotype. The chain links TRBV4-1 to TRBJ1-5, with D possibly being TRBD1 (6 bases). The germline V gene encodes CDR1 MGHRA and CDR2 YSYEKL. V lost 2 bases and J 7 bases, leaving 21 bases between the germline ends. This CDR3 has 17 amino acids. The CDR3 spells CASSQTLPTGFGQPQHF. The CDR3 bases are TGCGCCAGCAGCCAAACTCTGCCCACAGGGTTCGGGCAGCCCCAGCATTTT.

DNA of the CDR3: TGTGCCAGCAGCTTGGGAAGGAACACCGGGGAGCTGTTTTTT. Residues: CASSLGRNTGELFF. The genes are TRBV5-6 and TRBJ2-2; the D is unclear. The V end was cut by 0 bases, the J end by 1 base, with 4 bases between. The length of the CDR3 is 14 residues. The germline V gene has CDR1 SGHDT and CDR2 YYEEEE.

The genes are TRBV5-1 and TRBJ2-2; D unclear. The V end lost 5 bases, the J end lost 9 bases, and 5 bases lay between the germline ends. This CDR3 has 10 residues. Germline V gene lookup returns CDR1 SGHRS and CDR2 YFSETQ. CDR3 protein: CASRERELFF. In nucleotides, the CDR3 is TGCGCCAGCAGGGAAAGGGAGCTGTTTTTT.

Remarks on this clonotype: With a much larger clone just one base away, this may be a read error. The V gene is TRBV19, the J gene TRBJ1-1; D possibly corresponds to TRBD1 (5 bases). This CDR3 comprises 12 residues. Germline V gene sequence: CDR1 LNHDA, CDR2 SQIVND (reference sequence). CDR3 region: CAGSAGQGEAFF. CDR3 DNA: TGTGCCGGTAGTGCGGGCCAGGGAGAAGCTTTCTTT.

The sample holds many counts of this clonotype. Here the CDR3 reads CATSENGDGYTF. The CDR3 coding sequence is TGTGCCACCAGTGAGAACGGTGATGGCTACACCTTC. The chain joins TRBV24-1 to TRBJ1-2; D unclear. Germline CDR1 reads KGHDR; CDR2 reads SFDVKD. This CDR3 region has 12 residues. The germline V and J ends were trimmed by 4 bases and 6 bases, with 8 bases remaining between them.

The sample holds many counts of this clonotype. The genes are TRBV5-1 and TRBJ1-1; 7 nucleotides align to TRBD1. Germline lookup yields CDR1 SGHRS and CDR2 YFSETQ. V lost 2 bases, J lost 2 bases, and 6 bases stayed unmatched. The CDR3 runs to 15 residues. CDR3 nucleotides: TGCGCCAGCAGCTTCCCGGGACAGAGAAACACTGAAGCTTTCTTT. Its translation is CASSFPGQRNTEAFF.

For this clonotype: Relative to the germline gene, one junction end is altered; a read error may explain this. The chain carries TRBV10-1 and TRBJ2-2, with TRBD2 matching 14 bases. This CDR3 is built from 17 residues. Germline values: CDR1 WNHNN, CDR2 SYGVQD (reference sequence). CDR3 in amino acids: CASSTLTSGRALGELFF. The CDR3 DNA is TGTGCCAGCAGCACCTTGACTAGCGGGAGGGCCCTCGGGGAGCTGTTTTTT.

Of note for this clonotype: This is likely a read error, given that the CDR3 carries no conserved phenylalanine or tryptophan at its end. The limits of the CDR3 on the DNA are not certain, so only TCRdb's listed CDR3 is given. This rearrangement joins TRBV5-6 to TRBJ2-6. Germline V gene lookup returns CDR1 SGHDT and CDR2 YYEEEE. Counting both end residues, the CDR3 totals 9 amino acids. The CDR3 protein is CASSLSSRL.

This clonotype was detected only a few times. A much larger clone is a single base away; this may be a read error. The V gene is TRBV15, the J gene TRBJ2-7, with 7 bases that match TRBD1. Germline V lookup: CDR1 LNHNV, CDR2 YYDKDF (reference sequence). This CDR3 is built from 14 residues. CDR3 bases: TGTGCCACCAGCAGTGGACAGGCAAGTCACGAGCAGGACTTC. Protein product: CATSSGQASHEQDF. Variable domain in full (rest from reference TRBV15 and TRBJ2-7): DAMVIQNPRYQVTQFGKPVTLSCSQTLNHNVMYWYQQKSSQAPKLLFHYYDKDFNNEADTPDNFQSRRPNTSFCFLDIRSPGLGDTAMYLCATSSGQASHEQDFGPGTRLTVT.

This clonotype was observed a few times. Germline is not matched at one junction end, which may reflect a read error. This rearrangement joins TRBV2 to TRBJ1-4, with D hard to call. The CDR3 has 12 residues. Germline V lookup: CDR1 SNHLY, CDR2 FYNNEI. The CDR3 region has the DNA TGTGCTAGCAGCCCCTGGGGTGAAAAACTGCTTTTT. It codes for CASSPWGEKLLF.

The chain links TRBV7-9 to TRBJ2-5, with 9 bases identical to TRBD1. Trimming at V came to 5 bases and at J to 4 bases, leaving 2 bases not matched to a gene. The CDR3 is 13 amino acids. Per the germline V gene, CDR1 is SEHNR and CDR2 is FQNEAQ (reference sequence). The CDR3 nucleotides read TGTGCCAGCAGCCCGACAGGGGGAGAGACCCAGTACTTC. Translating it yields CASSPTGGETQYF. The whole variable domain, remainder taken from reference TRBV7-9 and TRBJ2-5, is DTGVSQNPRHKITKRGQNVTFRCDPISEHNRLYWYRQTLGQGPEFLTYFQNEAQLEKSRLLSDRFSAERPKGSFSTLEIQRTEQGDSAMYLCASSPTGGETQYFGPGTRLLVL.

The CDR3 loop is CASIPILRDRANYGYTF. The CDR3, as DNA: TGTGCCAGTATCCCCATCCTGCGGGACAGGGCTAACTATGGCTACACCTTC. The rearrangement uses TRBV11-2 and TRBJ1-2; the match to TRBD1 covers 9 bases. The V gene end was trimmed by 9 bases and the J gene end by 0 bases; junction bases not matched to a gene: 14. The CDR3 loop spans 17 amino acids. The germline CDR1 and CDR2 sequences are SGHAT and FQNNGV.

This clonotype was recorded once. One end of the junction does not line up with germline, which may come from a read error. V usage is TRBV7-2 and J usage is TRBJ1-4; TRBD1 is a possible D gene (6 bases). Germline V gene sequence: CDR1 SGHTA, CDR2 FQGNSA. This CDR3 is 16 amino acids long. This CDR3 is CASSLEGGARFVELFF. The CDR3, as DNA: TGCGCCAGCAGCTTGGAAGGGGGGGCGCGATTCGTAGAACTGTTTTTT.